The entry below describes one T cell receptor (beta chain). This specimen belongs to a study of chemoradiotherapy in HPV16-positive cancers. V lost 0 bases and J lost 2, with 12 bases in between. Germline V CDR1 and CDR2: SGHAT, FQNNGV. The CDR3 contains 16 residues. Sequenced by immunoSEQ multiplex PCR; TCRdb stores in-frame clones only, minus some. This sample has roughly 4,200 clones; over 75% occur once, and the top ten carry over 3.5%. Over chemoradiotherapy, repertoires were sampled more than once. The chain uses TRBV11-2 and TRBJ2-3; D is possibly TRBD2 (5 bases). The sample here was tumor tissue, taken from a patient who underwent chemoradiotherapy. The TCR sequence derives from a human donor with HPV-associated anogenital cancer. The CDR3 spells CASSLDRTGSTDTQYF. The CDR3 DNA reads as TGTGCCAGCAGCTTAGATCGAACGGGGTCCACAGATACGCAGTATTTT.